Listed below are T cell receptor beta chains from one sample, sequenced in a study of cytomegalovirus exposure and HLA in healthy donors. Libraries were prepared by immunoSEQ multiplex PCR; TCRdb keeps only in-frame clonotypes and omits some of them. The sample lists 120,000 to 150,000 clones, roughly nine tenths occurring once. Sequencing was done on a sample of PBMCs. These receptors were taken from a man aged 18 to 29 in good health and CMV-seronegative. Both conserved end residues are part of each CDR3. A D gene is named only where the DNA matches it firmly. The listing skips clone size in some rows; elsewhere it reads once, few, many or a size class.

abundance | d_gene | j_gene | v_gene | CDR3nt | CDR3aa
- | - | TRBJ2-3 | TRBV5-6 | TGTGCCAGCAGCTTCGGTCATACGCAGTATTTT | CASSFGHTQYF
once | - | TRBJ1-5 | TRBV15 | TGTGCCACCAGCAGAGATCGGGGGAATCAGCCCCAGCATTTT | CATSRDRGNQPQHF
- | - | TRBJ2-5 | TRBV9 | TGTGCCAGCAGCGCCACTCAGGGACAAGAGACCCAGTACTTC | CASSATQGQETQYF
- | - | TRBJ2-1 | TRBV5-6 | TGTGCCAGCAGCTTGGCCGGGCAGGTAGCGGTGGCCAATGAGCAGTTCTTC | CASSLAGQVAVANEQFF
- | TRBD1 | TRBJ2-3 | TRBV7-2 | TGTGCCAGCAGCTTAGCTGGACAGGGGGCGGGAGATACGCAGTATTTT | CASSLAGQGAGDTQYF
- | - | TRBJ2-1 | TRBV7-8 | TGTGCCAGCAGCCGTTTCCCGAATGAGCAGTTCTTC | CASSRFPNEQFF
- | - | TRBJ1-2 | TRBV19 | TGTGCCAGTAGTACCCAGGACAGAATAGCTAACTATGGCTACACCTTC | CASSTQDRIANYGYTF
- | TRBD1 | TRBJ1-2 | TRBV5-1 | TGCGCCAGCAGCTTAAGGACAGGGGGCGTCGACTATGGCTACACCTTC | CASSLRTGGVDYGYTF
- | - | TRBJ1-5 | TRBV29-1 | TGCAGCGTTGTTCAGGGGCCTCGTGTAGGGCCCCAGCATTTT | CSVVQGPRVGPQHF
few | - | TRBJ2-2 | TRBV2 | TGTGCCAGCAGCGGACAGAACAGTAACACCGGGGAGCTGTTTTTT | CASSGQNSNTGELFF
- | - | TRBJ2-7 | TRBV7-6 | TGTGCCAGCAGCTCCCAAACAGGTTCCTACGAGCAGTACTTC | CASSSQTGSYEQYF
- | TRBD2 | TRBJ2-2 | TRBV9 | TGTGCCAGCAGCGGGCTAGCGGGAGAAATCGGGGAGCTGTTTTTT | CASSGLAGEIGELFF
- | - | TRBJ1-3 | TRBV7-9 | TGTGCCAGCAGCTTATTGACAGCTGGAAACACCATATATTTT | CASSLLTAGNTIYF
- | - | TRBJ2-5 | TRBV6-6 | TGTGCCAGCAGTTGGGAGGGGGGGGCTAGGGAGACCCAGTACTTC | CASSWEGGARETQYF